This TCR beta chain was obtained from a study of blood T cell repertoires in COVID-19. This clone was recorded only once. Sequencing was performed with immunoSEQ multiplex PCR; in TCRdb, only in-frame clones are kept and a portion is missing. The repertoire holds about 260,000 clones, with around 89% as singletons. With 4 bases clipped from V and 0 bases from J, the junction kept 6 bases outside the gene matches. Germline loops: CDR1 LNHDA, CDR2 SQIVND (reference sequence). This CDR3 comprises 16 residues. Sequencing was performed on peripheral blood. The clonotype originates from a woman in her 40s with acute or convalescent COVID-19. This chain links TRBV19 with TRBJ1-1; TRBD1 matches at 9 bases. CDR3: CASSRGQGILNTEAFF. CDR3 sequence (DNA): TGTGCCAGTAGTAGGGGACAGGGCATTCTGAACACTGAAGCTTTCTTT. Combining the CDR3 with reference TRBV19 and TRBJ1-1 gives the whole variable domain DGGITQSPKYLFRKEGQNVTLSCEQNLNHDAMYWYRQDPGQGLRLIYYSQIVNDFQKGDIAEGYSVSREKKESFPLTVTSAQKNPTAFYLCASSRGQGILNTEAFFGQGTRLTVV.